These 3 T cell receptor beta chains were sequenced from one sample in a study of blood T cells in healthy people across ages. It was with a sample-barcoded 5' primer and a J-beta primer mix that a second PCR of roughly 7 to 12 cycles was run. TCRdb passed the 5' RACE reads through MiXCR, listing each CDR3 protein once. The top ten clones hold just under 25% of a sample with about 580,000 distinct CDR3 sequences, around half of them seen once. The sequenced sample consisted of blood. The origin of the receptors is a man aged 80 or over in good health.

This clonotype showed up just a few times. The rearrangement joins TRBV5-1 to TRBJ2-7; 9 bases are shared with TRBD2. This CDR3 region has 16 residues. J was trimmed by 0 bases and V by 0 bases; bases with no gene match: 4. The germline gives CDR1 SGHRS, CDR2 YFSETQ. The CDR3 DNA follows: TGCGCCAGCAGCTTGGGAGCTAGCGGGGACTCCTACGAGCAGTACTTC. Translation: CASSLGASGDSYEQYF.

The CDR3 DNA is TGCAGCGTTGAAGATAGTAGCGGGAGCTCCTACGAGCAGTACTTC. It encodes CSVEDSSGSSYEQYF. The genes are TRBV29-1 and TRBJ2-7, with 9 bases aligning to TRBD2. Germline-derived CDR1 and CDR2 are SQVTM and ANQGSEA. This CDR3 spans 15 amino acids. After removal of 0 bases from V and 0 bases from J, the junction contained 3 bases not matched to a gene.

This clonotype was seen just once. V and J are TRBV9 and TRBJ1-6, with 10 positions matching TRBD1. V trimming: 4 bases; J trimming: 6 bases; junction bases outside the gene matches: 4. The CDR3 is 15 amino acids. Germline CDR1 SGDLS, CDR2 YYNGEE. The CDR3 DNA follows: TGTGCCAGCAGCACCGGACAGGGGGGTAATTCACCCCTCCACTTT. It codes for CASSTGQGGNSPLHF.